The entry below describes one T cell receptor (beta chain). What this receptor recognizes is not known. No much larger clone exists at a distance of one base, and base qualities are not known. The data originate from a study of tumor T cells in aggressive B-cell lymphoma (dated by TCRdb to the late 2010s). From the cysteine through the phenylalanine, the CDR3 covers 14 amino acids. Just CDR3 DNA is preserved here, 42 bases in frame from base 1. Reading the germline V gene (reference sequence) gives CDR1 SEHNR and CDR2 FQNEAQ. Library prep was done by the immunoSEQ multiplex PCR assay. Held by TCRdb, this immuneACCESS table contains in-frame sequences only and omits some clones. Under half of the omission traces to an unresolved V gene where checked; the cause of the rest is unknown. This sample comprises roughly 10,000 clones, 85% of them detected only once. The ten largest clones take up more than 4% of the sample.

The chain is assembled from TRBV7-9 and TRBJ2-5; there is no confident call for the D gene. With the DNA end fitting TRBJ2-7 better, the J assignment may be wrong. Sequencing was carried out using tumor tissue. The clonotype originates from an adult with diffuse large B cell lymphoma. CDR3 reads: CASSKLGYYYEQYF. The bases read TGTGCCAGCTCAAAACTTGGCTACTACTACGAGCAGTACTTC.